This T cell receptor (beta chain) came from a study of T cells after yellow fever vaccination. TCRdb re-derived calls from the 5' RACE reads in MiXCR, one entry per CDR3 protein. The repertoire includes around 320,000 distinct CDR3 sequences, 3.5% to 4.5% of them detected once, and roughly 19% sits in the top ten. The study, taken as a whole, reports: Clonotypes shared by both compartments, CD4 and CD8, made up a small share.

There are 13 residues in the CDR3. The germline gives CDR1 MNHEY, CDR2 SVGEGT. The V gene end was trimmed by 10 bases and the J gene end by 3 bases; junction bases not matched to a gene: 8. This clonotype was counted once. Its antigen is not identified. Source: PBMCs, taken 15 days after the yellow fever booster vaccination. The sequence was obtained from a man between 18 and 35 years old who received the YFV17D yellow fever vaccine. This sequence joins TRBV6-2 or TRBV6-3 and TRBJ2-7, with 8 bases aligning to TRBD1. The CDR3 region has the DNA TGTGCCACCCAGGGGGCAGGAAACTACGAGCAGTACGTC. Its protein is CATQGAGNYEQYV.